The sequence of this T cell receptor (beta chain) was determined in a study of PD-1 blockade in classical Hodgkin lymphoma. Study outcomes and limitations: Possibly reflecting disease activity or prior therapy, repertoire differences have causes that remain undefined.

The time point: cycle 4 day 1 (C4D1), after 6 weeks of nivolumab. Each patient relapsed following autologous stem cell transplantation, and prior brentuximab vedotin exposure differed. Sequencing used immunoSEQ multiplex PCR; TCRdb keeps in-frame clones, though not all of them. The table records around 65,000 clones, 70% to 90% of them present only once. On this clone: Antigen specificity is unknown.

The V and J ends lost 4 bases and 0 bases, in that order; junction bases with no gene match: 5. Germline CDR1 is LGHNA and CDR2 is YNFKEQ. This CDR3 has 16 residues. The TCR originated in a human donor with classical Hodgkin lymphoma. This chain connects TRBV4-2 to TRBJ2-1; 8 bases align to TRBD1. Sample: peripheral blood mononuclear cells (PBMCs), taken before the fourth cycle of nivolumab. The CDR3 nucleotides read TGTGCCAGCAGCCGAACCACAGGGGGCTCCTACAATGAGCAGTTCTTC. This encodes CASSRTTGGSYNEQFF.